The 6 T cell receptor beta chains given below trace back to one sample, sequenced in a study of cytomegalovirus exposure and HLA in healthy donors. It was with 60 Vbeta and 13 Jbeta primers that the PCR ran. Clones were sequenced by immunoSEQ multiplex PCR, and TCRdb holds only the in-frame ones, with some missing. This repertoire includes about 210,000 clones. Material for sequencing was PBMCs. Source of these receptors: a woman aged 25-40 years in good health and CMV-seropositive.

The chain combines TRBV2 with TRBJ2-2; D remains unclear. Germline assignment: CDR1 SNHLY and CDR2 FYNNEI. The CDR3 sequence is 11 residues long. V lost 8 bases and J 4 bases, leaving 5 bases between the germline ends. The CDR3 coding sequence is TGTGCCAGCCAGCGCACCGGGGAGCTGTTTTTT. Its translation: CASQRTGELFF.

The chain combines TRBV5-1 with TRBJ1-2; maybe TRBD1 (6 bases). Germline CDR1 reads SGHRS; CDR2 reads YFSETQ. Between the trimmed V and J ends, which lost 2 bases and 6 bases, there was a span of 11 bases. The CDR3 is made up of 13 amino acids. This CDR3 is CASSFSPGDGYTF. The CDR3 DNA follows: TGCGCCAGCAGCTTTAGTCCAGGGGATGGCTACACCTTC.

The chain has TRBV5-1 and TRBJ2-5, with TRBD2 identical over 7 bases. The junction had 3 bases not matched to a gene; V was cut back by 1 base and J by 0 bases. CDR1 and CDR2 (germline): SGHRS, YFSETQ. CDR3 length: 15 amino acids. The CDR3 protein is CASSLFLADQETQYF. The CDR3 DNA follows: TGCGCCAGCAGCTTGTTCCTAGCGGACCAAGAGACCCAGTACTTC.

CDR3 loop: CASSLEEVNSGNTIYF. The DNA for the CDR3 is TGTGCCAGCAGCTTAGAGGAGGTCAACTCTGGAAACACCATATATTTT. The chain carries TRBV7-9 and TRBJ1-3; D is unresolved. From germline, CDR1 is SEHNR and CDR2 FQNEAQ (reference sequence). This CDR3 contains 16 residues. V was cut by 1 base and J by 0 bases, with 10 bases left in between.

Note on this clone: Other nucleotide sequences in the sample specify the same CDR3. CDR3 in amino acids: CASSTGQATNEKLFF. CDR3 DNA: TGTGCCAGCAGCACCGGACAGGCAACTAATGAAAAACTGTTTTTT. This rearrangement joins TRBV7-9 to TRBJ1-4; 7 nucleotides match TRBD1. The CDR3 totals 15 residues. Germline V gene data show CDR1 as SEHNR and CDR2 as FQNEAQ (reference sequence). V trimming: 5 bases; J trimming: 0 bases; junction bases outside the gene matches: 3.

V gene TRBV7-8 combines with J gene TRBJ2-7, with D tentatively TRBD1 (5 bases). Germline CDR1 SGHVS, CDR2 FQNEAQ. The germline V and J ends were trimmed by 0 bases and 10 bases, with 13 bases remaining between them. The CDR3 extends over 13 amino acids. The CDR3 DNA follows: TGTGCCAGCAGCTTAGCATCCAGGGTTGAACAGTACTTC. Translation: CASSLASRVEQYF. The whole variable domain, filled in from reference TRBV7-8 and TRBJ2-7, reads GAGVSQSPRYKVAKRGQDVALRCDPISGHVSLFWYQQALGQGPEFLTYFQNEAQLDKSGLPSDRFFAERPEGSVSTLKIQRTQQEDSAVYLCASSLASRVEQYFGPGTRLTVT.